The rows below give T cell receptor beta chains drawn from one sample of a study of immune evolution from preneoplasia to lung adenocarcinoma. Method: immunoSEQ multiplex PCR; TCRdb's copy keeps in-frame clones and lacks some. The sample lists over 3,500 clones, just over 85% occurring once. The specimen sequenced was FFPE minimally invasive lung adenocarcinoma tissue. The receptor source for this set is an older donor with lung adenocarcinoma. Each CDR3 is given with its conserved first and last residue. The order of the fields is clone size, V gene, D gene, J gene, CDR3 protein, CDR3 DNA. The D gene is left open where the match is weak. Only some rows state a clone size, as once, few, many or a class for expanded clones.

-	TRBV5-4	-	TRBJ2-5	CASSLGGEETQYF	TGTGCCAGCAGCTTGGGGGGGGAAGAGACCCAGTACTTC
few	TRBV6-5	-	TRBJ1-5	CASSYSRGGDQPQHF	TGTGCCAGCAGTTACTCGAGGGGTGGGGATCAGCCCCAGCATTTT
-	TRBV7-6	-	TRBJ2-7	CASSLGRGYEQYF	TGTGCCAGCAGCTTAGGGCGAGGCTACGAGCAGTACTTC
-	TRBV7-9	-	TRBJ1-1	CASSLGSLGRNTEAFF	TGTGCCAGCAGCTTAGGCTCCCTCGGGAGAAACACTGAAGCTTTCTTT
-	TRBV20-1	-	TRBJ2-1	CSAASPEGKFF	TGCAGTGCCGCTAGCCCCGAGGGGAAGTTCTTC
-	TRBV5-1	-	TRBJ2-4	CASTPDPAQWTIQYF	TGCGCCAGCACACCGGACCCAGCACAGTGGACCATTCAGTACTTC
once	TRBV4-2	-	TRBJ2-7	CASSQVGFTYEQYF	TGTGCCAGCAGCCAAGTGGGGTTTACCTACGAGCAGTACTTC
few	TRBV11-2	-	TRBJ2-2	CASSTTGELFF	TGTGCCAGCAGTACTACCGGGGAGCTGTTTTTT
-	TRBV18	TRBD1	TRBJ1-1	CASSVDRVNTEAFF	TGTGCCAGCTCAGTCGACAGGGTGAACACTGAAGCTTTCTTT
-	TRBV4-3	-	TRBJ1-1	CASSQGREGVGAFF	TGCGCCAGCAGCCAAGGACGCGAGGGGGTTGGGGCTTTCTTT
-	TRBV30	TRBD2	TRBJ2-1	CAWARAGGGDYNEQFF	TGTGCCTGGGCCAGAGCGGGAGGGGGGGACTACAATGAGCAGTTCTTC
few	TRBV11-2	-	TRBJ2-1	CASSLLPKGILLYNEQFF	TGTGCCAGCAGCTTACTCCCCAAGGGGATCCTCCTATACAATGAGCAGTTCTTC
-	TRBV4-2	-	TRBJ1-1	CASSQVDPVSLTEAFF	TGTGCCAGCAGCCAGGTGGATCCCGTCTCACTCACTGAAGCTTTCTTT
-	TRBV7-2	TRBD2	TRBJ2-1	CASSFSGMAEQFF	TGTGCCAGCAGCTTTAGCGGGATGGCTGAGCAGTTCTTC
-	TRBV5-4	TRBD2	TRBJ2-3	CASSFPTSGMQYF	TGTGCCAGCAGCTTTCCGACTAGCGGGATGCAGTATTTT
-	TRBV30	-	TRBJ2-7	CAWSYEGEQYF	TGTGCCTGGAGTTACGAGGGCGAGCAGTACTTC
-	TRBV4-1	-	TRBJ1-1	CASSQVGTEAFF	TGCGCCAGCAGCCAAGTTGGCACTGAAGCTTTCTTT
-	TRBV4-1	-	TRBJ1-1	CASSHGGPNTEAFF	TGCGCCAGCAGCCATGGGGGACCGAACACTGAAGCTTTCTTT
-	TRBV19	-	TRBJ2-1	CASSTRQVIEQFF	TGTGCCAGTAGTACTAGACAGGTTATTGAGCAGTTCTTC
-	TRBV27	-	TRBJ1-2	CASSTWGYGYTF	TGTGCCAGCAGTACCTGGGGTTATGGCTACACCTTC
-	TRBV9	-	TRBJ2-2	CASSVQSTGLTGELFF	TGTGCCAGCAGCGTACAAAGCACGGGGCTCACCGGGGAGCTGTTTTTT
-	TRBV27	-	TRBJ2-1	CASSFLSVGAGVREQFF	TGTGCCAGCAGTTTCCTATCGGTGGGAGCGGGCGTCCGGGAGCAGTTCTTC
-	TRBV5-1	-	TRBJ1-2	CASSPGGDGNLFGYTF	TGCGCCAGCAGCCCTGGGGGGGACGGGAATCTATTTGGCTACACCTTC
-	TRBV7-2	TRBD1	TRBJ2-2	CASSRQGNTGELFF	TGTGCCAGCAGCCGACAGGGAAACACCGGGGAGCTGTTTTTT
-	TRBV19	TRBD1	TRBJ2-7	CASRRTGAYEQYF	TGTGCCAGTAGGAGGACAGGGGCCTACGAGCAGTACTTC
-	TRBV5-6	-	TRBJ2-1	CASSLASLSSYNEQFF	TGTGCCAGCAGCTTGGCCTCTCTCAGCTCCTACAATGAGCAGTTCTTC
-	TRBV2	-	TRBJ2-4	CASRTMAIQYF	TGTGCCAGCAGAACAATGGCCATTCAGTACTTC